This entry lists 20 T cell receptor beta chains sequenced from one sample in a study of T cell changes during pregnancy in multiple sclerosis. The assay was immunoSEQ multiplex PCR, and TCRdb's table has in-frame clones only and misses some. The repertoire holds fewer than 70,000 clones, with roughly 93% as singletons. This specimen consisted of peripheral blood, obtained in the third trimester of pregnancy. The receptor set was obtained from a female donor with multiple sclerosis, enrolled in a pregnancy study.

The V gene is TRBV5-1, the J gene TRBJ2-7, with TRBD2 matching 12 bases. Germline V CDR1 and CDR2: SGHRS, YFSETQ. CDR3 length: 15 residues. The trim removed 3 bases at V and 7 bases at J, leaving 8 bases unmatched. This chain's CDR3 is CASSWLAGGPGEQYF. The CDR3 region has the DNA TGCGCCAGCAGCTGGCTAGCGGGGGGGCCGGGGGAGCAGTACTTC.

Only one count was recorded for this clone. The chain has TRBV30 and TRBJ2-7; D is ambiguous. The CDR3 spans 12 residues. V dropped 0 bases and J dropped 3 bases, with 6 bases sitting between them. The germline gives CDR1 GTSNPN, CDR2 SVGIG (reference sequence). The chain's CDR3 is CAWSVHNYEQYF. CDR3 in DNA: TGTGCCTGGAGTGTACACAACTACGAGCAGTACTTC. The full variable domain, rest sourced from reference TRBV30 and TRBJ2-7, is SQTIHQWPATLVQPVGSPLSLECTVEGTSNPNLYWYRQAAGRGLQLLFYSVGIGQISSEVPQNLSASRPQDRQFILSSKKLLLSDSGFYLCAWSVHNYEQYFGPGTRLTVT.

This sequence joins TRBV2 and TRBJ1-1; 9 positions match TRBD1. The CDR3 covers 15 residues. Trimming at V came to 6 bases and at J to 1 base, leaving 6 bases not matched to a gene. In germline, CDR1 is SNHLY, CDR2 FYNNEI. CDR3 DNA: TGTGCCAGCAGCGAACCGGACAGGGGGAACACTGAAGCTTTCTTT. Translation gives CASSEPDRGNTEAFF.

The chain joins TRBV30 to TRBJ1-1, with D uncertain. V was cut by 1 base and J by 4 bases, with 13 bases left in between. The CDR3 runs 14 residues. Looked up from germline, CDR1 is GTSNPN and CDR2 is SVGIG (reference sequence). This chain's CDR3 is CAWSGPSLVTEAFF. The CDR3 DNA sequence: TGTGCCTGGAGTGGGCCCTCTTTGGTCACTGAAGCTTTCTTT.

V gene TRBV7-3 combines with J gene TRBJ2-7, with a tentative D call TRBD1 (5 bases). Germline V gives CDR1 SGHTA, CDR2 FQGTGA. V was trimmed by 2 bases and J by 3 bases, leaving 8 bases between them. The CDR3 totals 13 residues. In DNA form, the CDR3 reads TGTGCCAGCAGCTTACAGGGAAACTACGAGCAGTACTTC. Translated: CASSLQGNYEQYF.

This chain connects TRBV7-9 to TRBJ2-5; TRBD1 matches 8 bases. J was trimmed by 3 bases and V by 4 bases; bases with no gene match: 4. The germline V gene has CDR1 SEHNR and CDR2 FQNEAQ (reference sequence). The CDR3 spans 14 residues. This CDR3 is CASSSTGEEETQYF. CDR3 sequence (DNA): TGTGCCAGCAGCTCGACAGGGGAGGAAGAGACCCAGTACTTC.

This chain connects TRBV7-5 to TRBJ1-2; the table assigns TRBD1, which was not confirmed against the DNA. TRBV7-5 is termed a pseudogene. CDR3 length: 19 amino acids. CDR3 protein: CARSLGDKGPPNTNYGYTF. CDR3 sequence (DNA): TGTGCCAGAAGCCTAGGGGACAAGGGGCCCCCGAACACTAACTATGGCTACACCTTC.

The rearrangement uses TRBV28 and TRBJ1-2; D uncertain. The CDR3 sequence is 11 residues long. Between the trimmed V and J ends, which lost 6 bases and 4 bases, there was a span of 6 bases. Germline-derived CDR1 and CDR2 are MDHEN and SYDVKM. DNA of the CDR3: TGTGCCAGCAGCTACCTCTATGGCTACACCTTC. Residues: CASSYLYGYTF.

The chain joins TRBV7-9 to TRBJ2-3; TRBD2 matches 7 bases. Germline assignment: CDR1 SEHNR and CDR2 FQNEAQ (reference sequence). V lost 3 bases and J lost 5; bases outside the gene matches: 8. The CDR3 sequence is 15 residues long. For the CDR3, the DNA is TGTGCCAGCAGCTTGACAGCGGGGATGATAGATACGCAGTATTTT. As protein: CASSLTAGMIDTQYF.

CDR3 sequence (DNA): TGTGCCAGCAGGGACCCCGGGGGAGCCTCCAATGAAAAACTGTTTTTT. Residues: CASRDPGGASNEKLFF. The chain links TRBV2 to TRBJ1-4, with TRBD1 as a possible D gene (5 bases). Germline CDR1 and CDR2: SNHLY and FYNNEI. The CDR3 runs 16 residues. V lost 6 bases and J lost 5, with 19 bases in between.

The chain recombines TRBV5-8 with TRBJ1-4; maybe TRBD1 (6 bases). The germline CDR1 and CDR2 sequences are SGHTS and YDEGEE. The CDR3 is made up of 15 amino acids. V was clipped by 0 bases and J by 5 bases, with 11 bases between them. CDR3 protein: CASSLDRTDNEKLFF. The CDR3 DNA sequence: TGTGCCAGCAGCTTGGATAGGACAGACAATGAAAAACTGTTTTTT.

The V call is TRBV5-1, the J call TRBJ1-6, with TRBD1 identical over 10 bases. There are 15 residues in the CDR3. V lost 4 bases, J lost 10 bases, and 8 bases stayed unmatched. Per the germline V gene, CDR1 is SGHRS and CDR2 is YFSETQ. The CDR3: CASSTTGGILSPLHF. The CDR3, as DNA: TGCGCCAGCAGCACGACAGGGGGCATTCTCTCACCCCTCCACTTT.

CDR3 sequence reads: CASSGGADAGANVLTF. CDR3 nucleotide sequence: TGTGCCAGCTCAGGAGGGGCAGATGCTGGGGCCAACGTCCTGACTTTC. The V gene is TRBV18, the J gene TRBJ2-6; possibly TRBD2 for D (6 bases). The germline V and J ends were trimmed by 5 bases and 2 bases, with 13 bases remaining between them. The CDR3 is 16 amino acids. Per germline, CDR1 KGHSH and CDR2 LQKENI.

The gene calls are TRBV6-4 and TRBJ1-6; D is uncertain. Per the germline V gene, CDR1 is MRHNA and CDR2 is SNTAGT. CDR3 length equals 14 residues. V gave up 2 bases and J gave up 9 bases, with 11 bases separating them. CDR3 in DNA: TGTGCCAGCAGTGACGGGGAGTCGGGTTCACCCCTCCACTTT. Protein: CASSDGESGSPLHF.

The genes are TRBV7-9 and TRBJ1-1, with TRBD1 matching over 7 bases. The CDR3 is made up of 13 amino acids. Trimming removed 4 bases from V and 4 bases from J; junction bases left unmatched: 3. CDR1 is SEHNR, CDR2 FQNEAQ, per germline (reference sequence). CDR3 nucleotide sequence: TGTGCCAGCAGCTCCGACAGGGTCACTGAAGCTTTCTTT. This gives the protein CASSSDRVTEAFF.

The CDR3 loop is CASSLGGLDNEQFF. CDR3 nucleotides: TGCGCCAGCAGCTTAGGGGGTTTGGACAATGAGCAGTTCTTC. This sequence joins TRBV5-1 and TRBJ2-1; perhaps TRBD1 as D (6 bases). Trimming left V 2 bases short and J 5 bases short, with 11 bases between. Per the germline V gene, CDR1 is SGHRS and CDR2 is YFSETQ. CDR3 length equals 14 residues. The variable domain in full, completed from reference TRBV5-1 and TRBJ2-1, reads KAGVTQTPRYLIKTRGQQVTLSCSPISGHRSVSWYQQTPGQGLQFLFEYFSETQRNKGNFPGRFSGRQFSNSRSEMNVSTLELGDSALYLCASSLGGLDNEQFFGPGTRLTVL.

The V call is TRBV25-1, the J call TRBJ1-1; TRBD1 might be the D (5 bases). V lost 3 bases to trimming and J lost 5 bases, with 16 bases between them. The CDR3 contains 15 residues. The germline gives CDR1 MGHDK, CDR2 SYGVNS. The CDR3 is CASSESPGEGTEAFF. DNA for the CDR3: TGTGCCAGCAGTGAGTCCCCGGGGGAGGGGACTGAAGCTTTCTTT.

The CDR3 loop is CAIRPSGGATDTQYF. The CDR3 DNA reads as TGTGCCATCAGGCCTAGCGGGGGGGCAACAGATACGCAGTATTTT. This rearrangement joins TRBV10-3 to TRBJ2-3; 12 bases are shared with TRBD2. This CDR3 has 15 residues. Germline assignment: CDR1 ENHRY and CDR2 SYGVKD. The V gene end was trimmed by 6 bases and the J gene end by 3 bases; junction bases not matched to a gene: 4.

The genes are TRBV7-8 and TRBJ1-2; D perhaps matches TRBD1 (6 bases). Trimming left V 5 bases short and J 1 base short, with 11 bases between. CDR3 length: 14 residues. Germline loops: CDR1 SGHVS, CDR2 FQNEAQ. CDR3 bases: TGTGCCAGCAGCCAACTCAGGGGTAACTATGGCTACACCTTC. It yields the protein CASSQLRGNYGYTF.

This clone is large within its sample. The chain links TRBV6-1 to TRBJ2-7; 12 bases map to TRBD1. The CDR3 is 14 residues long. Trimming cost V 3 bases and J 4 bases; bases outside gene matches: 1. Germline V gives CDR1 MNHNS, CDR2 SASEGT. CDR3 amino acids: CASSEGQGAYEQYF. The CDR3 nucleotides read TGTGCCAGCAGTGAGGGACAGGGGGCGTACGAGCAGTACTTC.